This T cell receptor (beta chain) was recorded in a study of blood T cell repertoires in COVID-19. Study details: The cDNA or gDNA used as material had been derived from T cells, B-cell-depleted T cells, or PBMCs.

Germline CDR1 and CDR2: GTSNPN and SVGIG (reference sequence). V shed 3 bases and J 4 bases; nucleotides not matched to a gene: 9. The CDR3 spans 14 residues. The table lists this clone with a count of one. In the authors' methods: Reference gene primer amplification gave nucleated cell count estimates. Assay used: immunoSEQ multiplex PCR; TCRdb lists only in-frame clones, some missing. V and J calls and clone size follow that table, whereas D and trimming were derived from the DNA. The data contain about 59,000 clones, around 91% of them seen just once; the ten biggest clones take up approximately 8.1%.

Specimen: peripheral blood. This TCR was sampled from a human donor in a cohort sampled during active COVID-19. The chain combines TRBV30 with TRBJ2-7, with TRBD2 identical over 7 bases. The CDR3 region has the DNA TGTGCCTGGAGGTACGGGGCGGGAGCTTACGAGCAGTACTTC. It codes for CAWRYGAGAYEQYF.